One sample yielded the 22 T cell receptor beta chains listed below, sequenced in a study of CD8 T cells in Susac syndrome. Reverse transcription of roughly 0.5 to 1 ug RNA was carried out with random hexamers. From the immunoSEQ multiplex PCR reads, TCRdb called clonotypes with MiXCR, one entry per CDR3 protein. This sample carries about 100,000 distinct CDR3 sequences, approximately 95% of them seen once, and the ten largest clones take around 0.34%. The sample consisted of CD8+ T cells from PBMCs. The source of these receptors is a human donor in good health.

The chain combines TRBV29-1 with TRBJ2-7; D could derive from TRBD1 or TRBD2 (6 bases each). This CDR3 has 13 amino acids. Trimming took 3 bases from V and 2 from J, leaving 11 bases between them. Germline V CDR1 and CDR2: SQVTM, ANQGSEA. In DNA, the CDR3 is TGCAGCGTTGAGGAGGGGGTTCCCTACGAGCAGTACTTC. Encoded protein: CSVEEGVPYEQYF.

V usage is TRBV7-6 and J usage is TRBJ2-3; D remains unclear. The CDR3 consists of 14 residues. The germline gives CDR1 SGHVS, CDR2 FNYEAQ. V lost 1 base to trimming and J lost 1 base, with 6 bases between them. The CDR3 DNA reads as TGTGCCAGCAGCTTAGTTACGGGCACAGATACGCAGTATTTT. Protein product: CASSLVTGTDTQYF. The entire variable domain, with the rest obtained from reference TRBV7-6 and TRBJ2-3, is as follows: GAGVSQSPRYKVTKRGQDVALRCDPISGHVSLYWYRQALGQGPEFLTYFNYEAQQDKSGLPNDRFSAERPEGSISTLTIQRTEQRDSAMYRCASSLVTGTDTQYFGPGTRLTVL.

V is TRBV12-3 or TRBV12-4 and J is TRBJ1-6; no firm D call. CDR3 size: 12 residues. With 6 bases removed from V and 4 bases from J, the gap between germline ends came to 4 bases. CDR3 protein: CASRPYNSPLHF. Here the CDR3 DNA reads TGTGCCAGCAGGCCGTATAATTCACCCCTCCACTTT.

CDR3 in DNA: TGCAGCGTTGTATTAGGGACAGGGAGTACCGGGGAGCTGTTTTTT. This gives the protein CSVVLGTGSTGELFF. This chain joins TRBV29-1 and TRBJ2-2, with 9 bases matching TRBD1. Trimming took 4 bases from V and 5 from J; bases not matched to a gene: 8. The CDR3 sequence is 15 residues long. CDR1 and CDR2 from the germline V gene are SQVTM and ANQGSEA.

CDR3 nucleotides: TGTGCCAGCAGCCTTACAGGGTTTTCTGAAGCTTTCTTT. It yields the protein CASSLTGFSEAFF. The chain joins TRBV5-4 to TRBJ1-1, with a possible D match to TRBD1 (6 bases). V lost 4 bases to trimming and J lost 6 bases, with 13 bases between them. CDR3 length: 13 residues. Germline V gene data show CDR1 as SGHNT and CDR2 as YYREEE (reference sequence).

This chain links TRBV5-6 with TRBJ2-3; D is possibly TRBD2 (6 bases). Trimming cost V 0 bases and J 1 base, with 6 bases left between them. The CDR3 contains 14 residues. Germline V gives CDR1 SGHDT, CDR2 YYEEEE. The CDR3 bases are TGTGCCAGCAGCTTGGGCGGGGGCACAGATACGCAGTATTTT. Amino acids: CASSLGGGTDTQYF.

The chain carries TRBV27 and TRBJ1-1; D unclear. The germline CDR1 and CDR2 sequences are MNHEY and SMNVEV (reference sequence). V lost 3 bases and J 5 bases, leaving 10 bases between the germline ends. The CDR3 runs to 13 residues. The DNA for the CDR3 is TGTGCCAGCAGTTTTGGGAGCAGAACTGAAGCTTTCTTT. Encoded protein: CASSFGSRTEAFF.

The V and J genes are TRBV14 and TRBJ1-4, with unresolved D. The CDR3 length is 15 residues. The V end lost 2 bases, the J end lost 5 bases, and 12 bases lay between the germline ends. CDR1 is SGHDN, CDR2 FVKESK, per germline. The CDR3 loop reads CASSQMGGLNEKLFF. Here the CDR3 DNA reads TGTGCCAGCAGCCAAATGGGAGGGCTCAATGAAAAACTGTTTTTT.

This sequence joins TRBV29-1 and TRBJ2-2, with D possibly matching TRBD2 (6 bases). Trimming removed 1 base at V and 3 bases at J, with 15 bases between. This CDR3 has 16 amino acids. CDR1 SQVTM and CDR2 ANQGSEA come from the germline V gene. CDR3 sequence reads: CSVEVTLGTHTGELFF. CDR3 nucleotide sequence: TGCAGCGTTGAAGTAACCCTCGGGACTCACACCGGGGAGCTGTTTTTT.

The CDR3 reads CASSQSGWGQHLDTQYF. The CDR3 nucleotides read TGTGCCAGCAGCCAAAGTGGTTGGGGACAGCATCTGGATACGCAGTATTTT. V gene TRBV3-1 combines with J gene TRBJ2-3; 7 bases fit TRBD1. Per the germline V gene, CDR1 is LGHDT and CDR2 is YNNKEL (reference sequence). CDR3 length: 17 amino acids. Trimming took 2 bases from V and 6 from J; bases not matched to a gene: 14.

This chain links TRBV5-4 with TRBJ1-2, with 7 bases matching TRBD1. CDR3 length equals 12 residues. Germline values: CDR1 SGHNT, CDR2 YYREEE (reference sequence). Trimming cost V 4 bases and J 8 bases; bases outside gene matches: 5. The DNA for the CDR3 is TGTGCCAGCAGCACCGGGACAGAGGGCTACACCTTC. Residues: CASSTGTEGYTF. Looking up the rest from reference TRBV5-4 and TRBJ1-2 gives the full variable domain: ETGVTQSPTHLIKTRGQQVTLRCSSQSGHNTVSWYQQALGQGPQFIFQYYREEENGRGNFPPRFSGLQFPNYSSELNVNALELDDSALYLCASSTGTEGYTFGSGTRLTVV.

The chain couples TRBV7-9 to TRBJ2-2; 9 nucleotides match TRBD2. Germline V gene data show CDR1 as SEHNR and CDR2 as FQNEAQ (reference sequence). V trimming: 6 bases; J trimming: 3 bases; junction bases outside the gene matches: 14. The CDR3 extends over 18 amino acids. The CDR3 spells CASRILDERGADTGELFF. The CDR3 DNA reads as TGTGCCAGCAGGATCTTGGATGAGCGGGGGGCAGACACCGGGGAGCTGTTTTTT.

The rearrangement joins TRBV5-6 to TRBJ1-2, with 9 nucleotides matching TRBD1. The germline CDR1 and CDR2 sequences are SGHDT and YYEEEE. The length of the CDR3 is 14 residues. The V and J ends lost 4 bases and 7 bases, in that order; junction bases with no gene match: 8. This chain's CDR3 is CASSLGTGPAGYTF. The CDR3 region has the DNA TGTGCCAGCAGCCTAGGGACAGGGCCGGCTGGCTACACCTTC.

V usage is TRBV12-5 and J usage is TRBJ2-2; 7 bases fit TRBD1. The CDR3 extends over 15 amino acids. Germline V gene data show CDR1 as LGHNT and CDR2 as FRNRAP. The trim removed 5 bases at V and 7 bases at J, leaving 10 bases unmatched. The CDR3 DNA follows: TGTGCTAGTGGTCCCTCGACAGGGATCGGCGGGGAGCTGTTTTTT. Translated, it gives CASGPSTGIGGELFF.

V usage is TRBV7-6 and J usage is TRBJ2-1, with 12 bases that match TRBD2. V was pared by 5 bases and J by 5 bases, with 4 bases of the junction left unmatched. Germline V CDR1 and CDR2: SGHVS, FNYEAQ. CDR3 length: 15 residues. The CDR3 nucleotides are TGTGCCAGCAGCATTACTAGCGGGGGGAACAATGAGCAGTTCTTC. It is translated as CASSITSGGNNEQFF.

This chain uses TRBV29-1 with TRBJ1-3; D is possibly TRBD1 (6 bases). This CDR3 has 13 amino acids. Per germline, CDR1 SQVTM and CDR2 ANQGSEA. The CDR3 spells CSGQTVSGNTIYF. The CDR3 DNA is TGCAGTGGACAGACTGTCTCTGGAAACACCATATATTTT. The full variable domain, with the rest looked up from reference TRBV29-1 and TRBJ1-3, is SAVISQKPSRDICQRGTSLTIQCQVDSQVTMMFWYRQQPGQSLTLIATANQGSEATYESGFVIDKFPISRPNLTFSTLTVSNMSPEDSSIYLCSGQTVSGNTIYFGEGSWLTVV.

This clonotype has a single count. The chain joins TRBV7-2 to TRBJ2-3, with TRBD2 as a possible D gene (7 bases). Between the trimmed V and J ends, which lost 0 bases and 2 bases, there was a span of 12 bases. Germline V lookup: CDR1 SGHTA, CDR2 FQGNSA. The CDR3 covers 16 residues. The CDR3 region is CASSLAAGAHTDTQYF. CDR3 nucleotide sequence: TGTGCCAGCAGCTTAGCGGCGGGGGCCCACACAGATACGCAGTATTTT.

The rearrangement joins TRBV6-5 to TRBJ2-7; 7 bases map to TRBD1. Germline V CDR1 and CDR2: MNHEY, SVGAGI. V lost 7 bases to trimming and J lost 3 bases; unmatched junction nucleotides: 9. The CDR3 consists of 14 residues. The CDR3 loop reads CASTPGTENYEQYF. Written as DNA, the CDR3 is TGTGCCAGCACCCCCGGGACAGAGAACTACGAGCAGTACTTC.

V gene TRBV27 combines with J gene TRBJ1-2; D is perhaps TRBD1 (6 bases). The CDR3 is 13 residues long. Trimming pared 8 bases from V and 0 bases from J, leaving 10 bases between. The V gene's germline CDR1 is MNHEY and CDR2 SMNVEV (reference sequence). The DNA for the CDR3 is TGTGCCAGCTCCTGGACAGCTAACTATGGCTACACCTTC. Protein: CASSWTANYGYTF.

This chain uses TRBV11-2 with TRBJ1-1, with D hard to call. From germline, CDR1 is SGHAT and CDR2 FQNNGV. The V end was cut by 2 bases, the J end by 0 bases, with 13 bases between. This CDR3 region has 16 residues. CDR3 sequence: CASSLQPTSLNTEAFF. The CDR3 DNA reads as TGTGCCAGCAGCTTACAGCCAACATCCTTGAACACTGAAGCTTTCTTT.

J is TRBJ1-1 and V is TRBV12-3 or TRBV12-4; D not certain. V lost 5 bases and J 4 bases, leaving 11 bases between the germline ends. The CDR3 spans 13 residues. The DNA of the CDR3 is TGTGCCAGCAGTCCCTTTGCGGGCACTGAAGCTTTCTTT. This codes for CASSPFAGTEAFF.

This chain connects TRBV28 to TRBJ2-5, with D unclear. This CDR3 comprises 13 residues. From germline, CDR1 is MDHEN and CDR2 SYDVKM. The V and J ends lost 5 bases and 5 bases respectively, with 12 bases between them. The CDR3 DNA sequence: TGTGCCAGCAGTCCAGTGGTAGGGGAGACCCAGTACTTC. Translation gives CASSPVVGETQYF.